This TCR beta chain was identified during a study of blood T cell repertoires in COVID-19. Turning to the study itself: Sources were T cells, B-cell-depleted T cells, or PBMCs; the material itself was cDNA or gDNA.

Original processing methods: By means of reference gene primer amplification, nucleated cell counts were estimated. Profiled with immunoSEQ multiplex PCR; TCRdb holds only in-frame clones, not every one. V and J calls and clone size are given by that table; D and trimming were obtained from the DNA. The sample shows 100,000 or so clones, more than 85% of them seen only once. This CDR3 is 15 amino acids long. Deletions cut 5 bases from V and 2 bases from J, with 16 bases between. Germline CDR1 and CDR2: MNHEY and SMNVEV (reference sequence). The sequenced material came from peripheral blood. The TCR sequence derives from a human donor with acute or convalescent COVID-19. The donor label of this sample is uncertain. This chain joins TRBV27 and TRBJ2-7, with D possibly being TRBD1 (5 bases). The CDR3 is CASSPTSRAPYEQYF. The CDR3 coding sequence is TGTGCCAGCAGTCCTACAAGCAGGGCCCCCTACGAGCAGTACTTC.